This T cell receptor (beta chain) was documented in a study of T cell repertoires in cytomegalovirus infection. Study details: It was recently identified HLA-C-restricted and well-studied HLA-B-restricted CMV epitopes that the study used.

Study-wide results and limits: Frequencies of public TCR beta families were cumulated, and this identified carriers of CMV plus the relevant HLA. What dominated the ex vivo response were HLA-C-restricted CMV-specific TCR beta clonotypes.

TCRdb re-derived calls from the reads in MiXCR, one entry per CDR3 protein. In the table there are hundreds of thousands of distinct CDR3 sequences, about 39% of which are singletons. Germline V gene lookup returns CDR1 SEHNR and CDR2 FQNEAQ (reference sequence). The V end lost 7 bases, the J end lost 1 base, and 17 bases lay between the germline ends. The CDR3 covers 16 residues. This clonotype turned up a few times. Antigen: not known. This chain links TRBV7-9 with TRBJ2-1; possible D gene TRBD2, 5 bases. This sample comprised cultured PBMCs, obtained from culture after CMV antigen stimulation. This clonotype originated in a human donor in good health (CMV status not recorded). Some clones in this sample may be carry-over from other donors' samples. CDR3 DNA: TGTGCCAGCACCCGAGAGGGATGGCTTTCCTACAATGAGCAGTTCTTC. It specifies CASTREGWLSYNEQFF.